Included here is one TCR beta chain sequence, with context. The target of this receptor is not known. Base qualities are not provided; no much larger clone lies one nucleotide away. The method behind the library was the immunoSEQ multiplex PCR assay. Entries here come from immuneACCESS through TCRdb and include only in-frame sequences with V and J called. Some clones fail to appear in such tables; in the studies checked, an unresolved V gene covers under half of the shortfall, and the cause of the remainder is unknown. This sample lists about 28,000 clones; about 87% were detected once. Of the sample, about 1.6% is held by the ten largest clones. V is clipped by 2 bases and J by 1 base, and the sequence between their germline boundaries is 14 bases long. From cysteine to phenylalanine, the CDR3 is 17 amino acids long. Of the read, only the CDR3 DNA is kept; its 51 bases are in frame from base 1. Per the germline V gene (reference sequence), LGHDT is the CDR1 and YNNKEL is the CDR2.

The data were obtained in a study of control samples from healthy donors and cancer patients (dated by TCRdb to between 2020 and 2021). The chain is assembled from TRBV3-1 (or the pseudogene TRBV3-2) and TRBJ1-4; no D gene is confidently identified. The sequenced sample consisted of PBMCs. The sequence derives from a woman between 40 and 50 years old with lung cancer. The nucleotide sequence reads as follows: TGTGCCAGCAGCCAAAGCCAGTCGTACCTAACTAATGAAAAACTGTTTTTT. Translated, it gives CASSQSQSYLTNEKLFF.